This TCR beta chain came from a study of metastatic and nonmetastatic thyroid tumors. The overall study: Repertoires were compared across blood and tumor or nodule tissue from malignant and benign thyroid patients.

Per the germline V gene, CDR1 is SGHAT and CDR2 is FQNNGV. V was clipped by 3 bases and J by 1 base, with 13 bases between them. The CDR3 is made up of 16 amino acids. All patients reached thyroid surgery having received no treatment beforehand. How the authors handled the data: A classifier for distant metastasis in papillary thyroid cancer was constructed using CDR3 differences observed across clinicopathological groups. With MiXCR, TCRdb called clones anew from the PCR reads. In this record, the V and J calls reflect TCRdb's handling and not the investigators' own analysis. Of around 35,000 clones in the sample, 17% were seen once. This clone came up many times. Antigen specificity is unknown. Study-wide results and caveats: Significantly higher TCR beta diversity was reportedly seen in malignant thyroid tumors than benign nodules, in blood and tumor.

V and J are TRBV11-2 and TRBJ1-3; D might be TRBD1 (6 bases). The receptor was derived from a female donor with papillary thyroid cancer or a benign thyroid nodule (not recorded which). Some clones in this sample may be carry-over from other donors' samples. The specimen sequenced was blood. The CDR3 sequence: CASSFGQGISGNTIYF. CDR3 DNA sequence: TGTGCCAGCAGCTTTGGGCAGGGGATATCTGGAAACACCATATATTTT.